These 30 T cell receptor beta chains were sequenced from one sample in a study of low-dose radiotherapy and immunotherapy resistance in tumors. Covering alpha and beta chains, TRAV- and TRBV-specific primers were used for the first-strand cDNA. Amplification of TCRs used a constant-region primer and V-primer adapter for about 20 PCR cycles. MiXCR, applied by TCRdb to the reads, yields one record per CDR3 protein. Here the sample spans 7,500 to 10,000 distinct CDR3 sequences, about 70% being singletons. These TCRs come from a human donor with advanced metastatic prostate, ovarian, gallbladder or colorectal cancer (not recorded which). This table probably holds off-target reads from a library built for another chain.

The chain couples TRBV25-1 to TRBJ1-1, with D possibly being TRBD1 (5 bases). The germline gives CDR1 MGHDK, CDR2 SYGVNS. CDR3 length: 13 amino acids. The V gene lost 5 bases and the J gene lost 4 bases, with 11 bases spanning the gap. This CDR3 is CASSWDAFTEAFF. The DNA of the CDR3 is TGTGCCAGCAGTTGGGACGCTTTCACTGAAGCTTTCTTT.

The rearrangement uses TRBV5-1 and TRBJ2-1, with D uncertain. Germline loops: CDR1 SGHRS, CDR2 YFSETQ. The CDR3 spans 16 residues. The V and J ends lost 0 bases and 0 bases respectively, with 10 bases between them. The chain's CDR3 is CASSLDPSSSYNEQFF. DNA of the CDR3: TGCGCCAGCAGCTTGGATCCTTCGAGCTCCTACAATGAGCAGTTCTTC.

V is TRBV13 and J is TRBJ2-7, with 10 bases aligning to TRBD1. Losses at the gene ends were 5 bases for V and 7 bases for J; bases not matched to a gene: 20. The CDR3 consists of 18 residues. Looked up from germline, CDR1 is PRHDT and CDR2 is FYEKMQ (reference sequence). CDR3 protein: CASSSLVGGTGATGEQYF. The CDR3 DNA follows: TGTGCCAGCAGCAGTTTGGTGGGAGGGACAGGGGCGACTGGGGAGCAGTACTTC. The whole variable domain, filled in from reference TRBV13 and TRBJ2-7, reads AAGVIQSPRHLIKEKRETATLKCYPIPRHDTVYWYQQGPGQDPQFLISFYEKMQSDKGSIPDRFSAQQFSDYHSELNMSSLELGDSALYFCASSSLVGGTGATGEQYFGPGTRLTVT.

The J gene is TRBJ2-2, the V gene TRBV10-3; 7 nucleotides line up with TRBD2. CDR3 length: 14 amino acids. Per germline, CDR1 ENHRY and CDR2 SYGVKD. The V segment lost 2 bases and the J segment 4 bases; nucleotides outside the gene matches: 1. The CDR3 DNA reads as TGTGCCATCAGTGAGAGGGAGGGCACCGGGGAGCTGTTTTTT. This encodes CAISEREGTGELFF.

The J gene is TRBJ2-3, the V gene TRBV9; 8 bases agree with TRBD2. This CDR3 contains 15 residues. V dropped 0 bases and J dropped 4; count of bases not matched to a gene: 4. Germline values: CDR1 SGDLS, CDR2 YYNGEE. As DNA, the CDR3 is TGTGCCAGCAGCGTAGCGGGGGGGCCCCCAGATACGCAGTATTTT. It yields the protein CASSVAGGPPDTQYF.

This clonotype was detected only once. The V and J genes are TRBV14 and TRBJ1-2; no definite D call. Germline CDR1 is SGHDN and CDR2 is FVKESK. The CDR3 totals 12 residues. V lost 0 bases and J lost 3, with 2 bases in between. CDR3 sequence reads: CASSQEYYGYTF. As DNA, the CDR3 is TGTGCCAGCAGCCAAGAATACTATGGCTACACCTTC.

The chain couples TRBV24-1 to TRBJ1-2; D gene ambiguous. Germline-derived CDR1 and CDR2 are KGHDR and SFDVKD. Trimming cost V 2 bases and J 5 bases, with 11 bases left between them. There are 14 residues in the CDR3. The CDR3 sequence is CATSDSGHTYGYTF. The CDR3 DNA follows: TGTGCCACCAGTGATTCGGGCCACACTTATGGCTACACCTTC.

The chain couples TRBV27 to TRBJ2-3, with 11 bases identical to TRBD1. CDR1 is MNHEY, CDR2 SMNVEV, per germline (reference sequence). V shed 2 bases and J 4 bases; nucleotides not matched to a gene: 5. The CDR3 sequence is 16 residues long. CDR3 sequence reads: CASSLVGTGGADTQYF. CDR3 coding DNA: TGTGCCAGCAGTTTAGTAGGGACAGGGGGAGCAGATACGCAGTATTTT.

This clonotype was observed a handful of times. J is TRBJ2-2 and V is TRBV7-8, with D perhaps TRBD1 (6 bases). This CDR3 spans 14 amino acids. Between the trimmed V and J ends, which lost 2 bases and 5 bases, there was a span of 9 bases. CDR1 is SGHVS, CDR2 FQNEAQ, per germline. CDR3 in amino acids: CASSLTGKTGELFF. CDR3 nucleotides: TGTGCCAGCAGCTTAACAGGGAAGACCGGGGAGCTGTTTTTT.

The chain carries TRBV6-1 and TRBJ2-5; no clear D. With 2 bases removed from V and 5 bases from J, the gap between germline ends came to 12 bases. Looked up from germline, CDR1 is MNHNS and CDR2 is SASEGT. The CDR3 extends over 14 amino acids. The CDR3 DNA sequence: TGTGCCAGCAGTGAAAGGATGGGTGGCGAGACCCAGTACTTC. This translates into CASSERMGGETQYF.

CDR3 sequence reads: CASSEGRGQETQYF. DNA for the CDR3: TGTGCCAGCAGTGAAGGGCGGGGGCAAGAGACCCAGTACTTC. This chain links TRBV2 with TRBJ2-5, with 7 bases fitting TRBD2. The CDR3 contains 14 residues. The germline V gene has CDR1 SNHLY and CDR2 FYNNEI. J gave up 2 bases and V 1 base, and 1 base lay outside the gene matches. Supplemented by reference TRBV2 and TRBJ2-5, the full variable domain reads EPEVTQTPSHQVTQMGQEVILRCVPISNHLYFYWYRQILGQKVEFLVSFYNNEISEKSEIFDDQFSVERPDGSNFTLKIRSTKLEDSAMYFCASSEGRGQETQYFGPGTRLLVL.

The V and J genes are TRBV19 and TRBJ2-6; no clear D gene. The CDR3 totals 13 residues. Trimming shortened V by 7 bases and J by 2 bases, and 6 bases separated the two germline ends. Germline lookup yields CDR1 LNHDA and CDR2 SQIVND (reference sequence). The CDR3 here is CASTPTGANVLTF. The CDR3 bases are TGTGCCAGTACCCCCACTGGGGCCAACGTCCTGACTTTC.

The rearrangement uses TRBV5-4 and TRBJ2-7, with 7 bases that match TRBD1. Germline loops: CDR1 SGHNT, CDR2 YYREEE (reference sequence). J gave up 4 bases and V 0 bases, and 7 bases lay outside the gene matches. CDR3 length: 15 amino acids. In DNA, the CDR3 is TGTGCCAGCAGCTTGGACAGGGGCCCATCTTACGAGCAGTACTTC. This gives the protein CASSLDRGPSYEQYF.

The chain is built from TRBV28 and TRBJ1-2; D uncertain. The CDR3 runs 15 residues. V was clipped by 2 bases and J by 4 bases, with 14 bases between them. The germline CDR1 and CDR2 sequences are MDHEN and SYDVKM. CDR3 sequence reads: CASSLEQRFGYGYTF. The DNA for the CDR3 is TGTGCCAGCAGTTTAGAACAGCGTTTCGGCTATGGCTACACCTTC.

The chain links TRBV29-1 to TRBJ2-7; 13 positions match TRBD2. V lost 6 bases and J lost 2; bases outside the gene matches: 10. The germline CDR1 and CDR2 sequences are SQVTM and ANQGSEA. The CDR3 is 16 residues long. CDR3 coding DNA: TGCAGCGTCGCGCCGGGACTAGCGGGAACCGCCTACGAGCAGTACTTC. It translates to CSVAPGLAGTAYEQYF.

This rearrangement joins TRBV11-2 to TRBJ2-7; D is ambiguous. CDR3 length: 16 amino acids. V was shortened by 5 bases and J by 0 bases, with 17 bases between the two germline ends. The germline CDR1 and CDR2 sequences are SGHAT and FQNNGV. Here the CDR3 reads CASSPLLWAYSYEQYF. Here the CDR3 DNA reads TGTGCCAGCAGCCCACTTCTCTGGGCGTACTCCTACGAGCAGTACTTC. The full variable domain, its missing parts supplied by reference TRBV11-2 and TRBJ2-7, is EAGVAQSPRYKIIEKRQSVAFWCNPISGHATLYWYQQILGQGPKLLIQFQNNGVVDDSQLPKDRFSAERLKGVDSTLKIQPAKLEDSAVYLCASSPLLWAYSYEQYFGPGTRLTVT.

This chain uses TRBV6-2 or TRBV6-3 with TRBJ1-5; no definite D call. The V and J ends lost 5 bases and 6 bases respectively, with 14 bases between them. Germline V gene sequence: CDR1 MNHEY, CDR2 SVGEGT. The length of the CDR3 is 14 residues. The CDR3, as DNA: TGTGCCAGCAGTGAAGTATACGGCGGTCAGCCCCAGCATTTT. Translation gives CASSEVYGGQPQHF.

This sequence joins TRBV3-1 and TRBJ2-3; no firm D call. Trimming took 3 bases from V and 6 from J, leaving 7 bases between them. CDR1 and CDR2 from the germline V gene are LGHDT and YNNKEL (reference sequence). This CDR3 has 12 residues. CDR3 sequence reads: CASSQVEDTQYF. DNA for the CDR3: TGTGCCAGCAGCCAGGTGGAGGATACGCAGTATTTT.

The genes are TRBV7-8 and TRBJ1-5; 8 bases are a match to TRBD1. In germline, CDR1 is SGHVS, CDR2 FQNEAQ. The CDR3 has 15 amino acids. The trim removed 5 bases at V and 2 bases at J, leaving 5 bases unmatched. CDR3 amino acids: CASSVQGVGNQPQHF. CDR3 nucleotides: TGTGCCAGCAGCGTACAGGGGGTCGGCAATCAGCCCCAGCATTTT. Complete variable domain (other parts from reference TRBV7-8 and TRBJ1-5): GAGVSQSPRYKVAKRGQDVALRCDPISGHVSLFWYQQALGQGPEFLTYFQNEAQLDKSGLPSDRFFAERPEGSVSTLKIQRTQQEDSAVYLCASSVQGVGNQPQHFGDGTRLSIL.

The genes are TRBV5-4 and TRBJ1-1; the D is unclear. Trimming left V 1 base short and J 5 bases short, with 9 bases between. Germline loops: CDR1 SGHNT, CDR2 YYREEE (reference sequence). There are 13 residues in the CDR3. CDR3 DNA sequence: TGTGCCAGCAGCTTGCGCGGGGTGACTGAAGCTTTCTTT. This encodes CASSLRGVTEAFF.

In nucleotides, the CDR3 is TGCGCCAGCAGCTTGGATCAGGTCGTAAACGAGCAGTACTTC. This gives the protein CASSLDQVVNEQYF. The chain joins TRBV5-1 to TRBJ2-7; D not certain. Germline CDR1 reads SGHRS; CDR2 reads YFSETQ. V dropped 0 bases and J dropped 5 bases, with 12 bases sitting between them. This CDR3 has 14 residues.

The CDR3 protein is CASSQVGGSYNEQFF. For the CDR3, the DNA is TGCGCCAGCAGCCAAGTGGGGGGATCCTACAATGAGCAGTTCTTC. V and J are TRBV4-1 and TRBJ2-1, with D tentatively TRBD2 (6 bases). CDR1 is MGHRA and CDR2 is YSYEKL in the germline V gene. V lost 1 base and J lost 1, with 8 bases in between. This CDR3 has 15 amino acids.

The V and J genes are TRBV5-5 and TRBJ2-7, with a possible D match to TRBD2 (5 bases). The CDR3 totals 16 residues. Trimming left V 0 bases short and J 3 bases short, with 16 bases between. Germline V lookup: CDR1 SGHKS, CDR2 YYEKEE (reference sequence). The CDR3 DNA reads TGTGCCAGCAGCTTGGCCGCGGGCCCGGTTGTCTACGAGCAGTACTTC. This translates into CASSLAAGPVVYEQYF.

This clonotype was observed a handful of times. V and J are TRBV14 and TRBJ2-3; no definite D call. CDR1 SGHDN and CDR2 FVKESK come from the germline V gene. The CDR3 runs to 12 residues. The V and J ends lost 1 base and 5 bases respectively, with 4 bases between them. CDR3 region: CASSQARDTQYF. CDR3 nucleotide sequence: TGTGCCAGCAGCCAAGCCCGAGATACGCAGTATTTT.

This rearrangement joins TRBV6-2 or TRBV6-3 to TRBJ2-3; 8 nucleotides match TRBD2. Germline V gene data show CDR1 as MNHEY and CDR2 as SVGEGT. CDR3 size: 17 residues. V trimming: 8 bases; J trimming: 0 bases; junction bases outside the gene matches: 13. In DNA form, the CDR3 reads TGTGCCAGCGGCGGGATAGCGGGACTTCTTAGCACAGATACGCAGTATTTT. Protein product: CASGGIAGLLSTDTQYF.

Only one count was recorded for this clonotype. The chain carries TRBV6-8 and TRBJ2-7; TRBD1 matches 7 bases. The CDR3 covers 15 residues. The germline CDR1 and CDR2 sequences are MNHGY and SAAAGT. V trimming: 5 bases; J trimming: 0 bases; junction bases outside the gene matches: 7. The CDR3 DNA follows: TGTGCCAGCAGTCCCACACAGGGGAGCTCCTACGAGCAGTACTTC. Translation: CASSPTQGSSYEQYF.

This chain joins TRBV10-3 and TRBJ2-1, with 8 nucleotides matching TRBD2. The germline gives CDR1 ENHRY, CDR2 SYGVKD. The CDR3 sequence is 14 residues long. Trimming cost V 7 bases and J 4 bases; bases outside gene matches: 6. Here the CDR3 reads CAIITSGPYNEQFF. The DNA of the CDR3 is TGTGCCATCATCACTAGCGGACCTTACAATGAGCAGTTCTTC.

The chain is built from TRBV6-2 or TRBV6-3 and TRBJ2-5; no firm D call. The CDR3 runs 15 residues. V was clipped by 0 bases and J by 2 bases, with 10 bases between them. Per germline, CDR1 MNHEY and CDR2 SVGEGT. The CDR3 region has the DNA TGTGCCAGCAGTTACTCGATTCCCATACAAGAGACCCAGTACTTC. It is translated as CASSYSIPIQETQYF.

The V gene is TRBV9, the J gene TRBJ2-3; 8 bases fit TRBD2. CDR1 is SGDLS, CDR2 YYNGEE, per germline. V dropped 0 bases and J dropped 4; count of bases not matched to a gene: 7. This CDR3 is built from 16 residues. DNA of the CDR3: TGTGCCAGCAGCGTAGATCGAGCGGGAGTGGCAGATACGCAGTATTTT. Encoded protein: CASSVDRAGVADTQYF. Together with reference TRBV9 and TRBJ2-3, the CDR3 gives the full variable domain: DSGVTQTPKHLITATGQRVTLRCSPRSGDLSVYWYQQSLDQGLQFLIQYYNGEERAKGNILERFSAQQFPDLHSELNLSSLELGDSALYFCASSVDRAGVADTQYFGPGTRLTVL.

This clonotype is medium-sized within its sample. The chain has TRBV9 and TRBJ2-1; 9 bases match TRBD2. The CDR3 contains 16 residues. Unmatched junction bases numbered 10, after V lost 1 base and J lost 8 bases. CDR1 is SGDLS and CDR2 is YYNGEE in the germline V gene. The CDR3 region is CASSVLPSGMFYEQFF. The DNA of the CDR3 is TGTGCCAGCAGCGTACTGCCTAGCGGGATGTTCTATGAGCAGTTCTTC.